Below are 11 T cell receptor beta chains sequenced from a single sample in a study of neoadjuvant anti-PD-1 for oral cavity cancer. Sequenced by immunoSEQ multiplex PCR; TCRdb stores in-frame clones only, minus some. Of just over 14,000 clones detected, about 70% appear once; the ten largest clones hold about 3%. The input for sequencing was PBMCs, taken before nivolumab (anti-PD-1) treatment. The origin of the receptors is a person between 40 and 85 years old with oral cavity squamous cell carcinoma.

This sequence joins TRBV6-1 and TRBJ2-7; no clear D. The V end was cut by 4 bases, the J end by 3 bases, with 1 base between. In germline, CDR1 is MNHNS, CDR2 SASEGT. The CDR3 is 10 amino acids. CDR3 sequence reads: CASSVYEQYF. The CDR3 region has the DNA TGTGCCAGCAGTGTCTACGAGCAGTACTTC.

The rearrangement links TRBV4-2 to TRBJ1-1; a weak D match, TRBD1 (5 bases). Germline V gene sequence: CDR1 LGHNA, CDR2 YNFKEQ. The CDR3 totals 18 residues. The V and J ends lost 4 bases and 0 bases respectively, with 21 bases between them. The CDR3 DNA follows: TGTGCCAGCAGCCCCCCTATGTGGGGCCGACGGGTGAACACTGAAGCTTTCTTT. Its protein is CASSPPMWGRRVNTEAFF.

The chain is built from TRBV2 and TRBJ1-4; D is undetermined. The ends were cut back, 7 bases at V and 5 bases at J, with 2 bases in the middle. The CDR3 runs to 10 residues. In germline, CDR1 is SNHLY, CDR2 FYNNEI. The DNA for the CDR3 is TGTGCCAGCAAAAATGAAAAACTGTTTTTT. Its translation: CASKNEKLFF.

This chain connects TRBV30 to TRBJ2-7; possibly TRBD1 or TRBD2 for D (6 bases each). The CDR3 totals 15 residues. Trimming pared 0 bases from V and 3 bases from J, leaving 15 bases between. CDR1 is GTSNPN, CDR2 SVGIG, per germline (reference sequence). Here the CDR3 reads CAWSVGGSPNYEQYF. CDR3 nucleotides: TGTGCCTGGAGTGTGGGGGGCAGTCCTAACTACGAGCAGTACTTC.

This clone was picked up a small number of times. The rearrangement joins TRBV19 to TRBJ1-2, with TRBD1 identical over 9 bases. The CDR3 sequence is 12 residues long. Germline values: CDR1 LNHDA, CDR2 SQIVND (reference sequence). The V and J ends lost 6 bases and 7 bases, in that order; junction bases with no gene match: 3. The CDR3 DNA follows: TGTGCCAGTAGAACAGGGGGCCGTGGCTACACCTTC. This codes for CASRTGGRGYTF.

This clone showed up just once. The CDR3 DNA reads as TGTGCCAGCAGCGGTAGGACAGGGTCCTACACCTTC. It encodes CASSGRTGSYTF. The chain carries TRBV13 and TRBJ1-2, with 8 positions matching TRBD1. J gave up 10 bases and V 5 bases, and 6 bases lay outside the gene matches. In germline, CDR1 is PRHDT, CDR2 FYEKMQ (reference sequence). There are 12 residues in the CDR3.

The chain links TRBV5-5 to TRBJ2-3; possibly TRBD1 for D (5 bases). The CDR3 totals 17 residues. V was cut by 4 bases and J by 4 bases, with 22 bases left in between. Germline values: CDR1 SGHKS, CDR2 YYEKEE (reference sequence). CDR3 sequence reads: CASSLPPSGIFADTQYF. CDR3 sequence (DNA): TGTGCCAGCAGCCTACCTCCCTCAGGGATATTCGCAGATACGCAGTATTTT.

V is TRBV28 and J is TRBJ1-1; D remains ambiguous. The CDR3 runs to 20 residues. The germline V and J ends were trimmed by 3 bases and 4 bases, with 30 bases remaining between them. Germline V gene lookup returns CDR1 MDHEN and CDR2 SYDVKM. Here the CDR3 reads CASSFGLWVRLKISVTEAFF. In DNA form, the CDR3 reads TGTGCCAGCAGTTTTGGACTATGGGTGCGTTTGAAGATTAGTGTCACTGAAGCTTTCTTT.

The chain links TRBV10-2 to TRBJ2-3; 9 bases agree with TRBD1. Per germline, CDR1 WSHSY and CDR2 SAAADI. Unmatched junction bases numbered 6, after V lost 6 bases and J lost 5 bases. CDR3 length equals 14 residues. CDR3 nucleotides: TGCGCCAGCAGCTCCGGGACAGGGATAGATACGCAGTATTTT. Amino acids: CASSSGTGIDTQYF.

In its sample, this clone was seen a few times. J is TRBJ1-1 and V is TRBV30; D not resolved. Deletions cut 0 bases from V and 0 bases from J, with 11 bases between. CDR1 and CDR2 (germline): GTSNPN, SVGIG (reference sequence). This CDR3 has 15 residues. CDR3 in amino acids: CAWSVFINMNTEAFF. The CDR3, as DNA: TGTGCCTGGAGTGTATTCATAAACATGAACACTGAAGCTTTCTTT.

The rearrangement joins TRBV7-9 to TRBJ2-5; no clear D gene. Germline assignment: CDR1 SEHNR and CDR2 FQNEAQ (reference sequence). This CDR3 has 13 amino acids. Trimming pared 5 bases from V and 5 bases from J, leaving 12 bases between. CDR3 in DNA: TGTGCCAGCAGCGCCTGGGCCGTGGAGACCCAGTACTTC. Translation gives CASSAWAVETQYF.